The following is a T cell receptor (beta chain) sequence with its context. The antigen it recognizes is unknown. Base qualities are missing; no much larger clone stands one base away. The immunoSEQ Assay, a bias-controlled multiplex PCR, was used to amplify TCRbeta CDR3 regions from genomic DNA. The source study handled its data this way. The number of nucleated cells in each sample was estimated from the amplification of reference gene primers within the assay. To quantify the absolute abundance of each unique TCRbeta CDR3 rearrangement, sequence reads were collapsed and filtered. For each sample, productive Simpson clonality was calculated as the square root of Simpson's diversity index across productive rearrangements. TCRdb's version of the immuneACCESS table is confined to in-frame rearrangements and falls short of the full clone set. An unresolved V gene accounts for under half of the shortfall where checked; the remainder is of unknown origin. The V and J calls and clone size were taken over from that table, and D and trimming were inferred from the DNA. This sample is represented by 120,000 or so clones; around 90% of them were singletons. The ten biggest clones cover less than 2% of the sample.

The data were taken from a study of blood T cell repertoires in COVID-19 (dated by TCRdb to the early 2020s). Notes on the research overall: Samples covering the acute and convalescent phases of COVID-19 were provided by collaborators in the United States, Italy and Spain. Where HLA class I and class II types were available, the types were taken from metadata supplied by the sample provider, not from assay-based typing. Deeply sampled blood TCRbeta repertoires from subjects exposed to, actively infected with, or recovered from COVID-19 were included in the dataset. The material from the prospective study consisted of cDNA or gDNA derived from T cells, B-cell-depleted T cells, or PBMCs. The sample metadata nearly always contained a de-identified subject ID, COVID-19 status, age in years and sex. Samples came from the ongoing ImmuneRACE study (first 160 participants) plus 1,254 subjects from 6 global collaborators. The repertoires were released in a freely available public database meant as a resource for research on the immune response to SARS-CoV-2.

Whole blood was collected in K2EDTA tubes by collaborating institutions according to the institutions' own protocols. For TCRbeta analysis, collaborators shipped samples as frozen whole blood, isolated PBMCs, or DNA extracted from either of those sample types. The investigation overall reported the following: How much clinical and demographic metadata was included differed by source and by participant, and the metadata was provided uncurated.

This clonotype was obtained from a human donor in a cohort sampled during active COVID-19. Material: peripheral blood.

At the DNA level, the sequence is TGTGCCATCAGTGAGGGAAGGCAGGGGGGAAGTGGAAAGCAGTTCTTC. This gives the protein CAISEGRQGGSGKQFF. The sequence links TRBV10-3 to TRBJ2-1; tentative D gene TRBD1, with 7 bases matching. V and J lose 2 bases and 11 bases, and a span of 22 bases separates them. CDR1 and CDR2, per the germline V gene, are ENHRY and SYGVKD. CDR3 length: 16 amino acids, cysteine to phenylalanine. Kept here is only the CDR3 DNA, which spans 48 bases and is read in frame from base 1.